What follows are 9 T cell receptor beta chains derived from one specimen sequenced in a study of blood T cells in healthy people across ages. Alongside a J-beta primer mix, a sample-barcoded 5' primer served in a second PCR lasting about 6 to 11 cycles. TCRdb ran MiXCR on the 5' RACE reads and lists one entry per CDR3 protein. The sample lists roughly 900,000 distinct CDR3 sequences, about 48% occurring once. Sequenced: blood. These receptors were collected from a man under 40 in good health.

The genes are TRBV18 and TRBJ2-6, with D unclear. The germline gives CDR1 KGHSH, CDR2 LQKENI. CDR3 length: 16 residues. The germline V and J ends were trimmed by 3 bases and 2 bases, with 11 bases remaining between them. The CDR3 DNA sequence: TGTGCCAGCTCACCTACCCACTCTCCTGGGGCCAACGTCCTGACTTTC. This translates into CASSPTHSPGANVLTF.

The V call is TRBV27, the J call TRBJ1-6, with 7 bases aligning to TRBD1. CDR3 length: 15 residues. CDR1 MNHEY and CDR2 SMNVEV come from the germline V gene (reference sequence). Germline trimming cut 6 bases from V and 10 bases from J; bases unmatched to any gene: 12. The CDR3 here is CASSRGGTVASPLHF. The CDR3 DNA reads TGTGCCAGCAGCCGAGGGGGGACAGTCGCGTCACCCCTCCACTTT.

The V gene is TRBV3-1, the J gene TRBJ1-2; D not certain. This CDR3 has 16 amino acids. Trimming pared 1 base from V and 4 bases from J, leaving 16 bases between. Germline CDR1 is LGHDT and CDR2 is YNNKEL (reference sequence). The CDR3 DNA reads TGTGCCAGCAGCCAAGGGGTCGGACTTCGGGGCTATGGCTACACCTTC. As protein: CASSQGVGLRGYGYTF. Full variable domain (outside the CDR3, taken from reference TRBV3-1 and TRBJ1-2): DTAVSQTPKYLVTQMGNDKSIKCEQNLGHDTMYWYKQDSKKFLKIMFSYNNKELIINETVPNRFSPKSPDKAHLNLHINSLELGDSAVYFCASSQGVGLRGYGYTFGSGTRLTVV.

The chain is built from TRBV6-5 and TRBJ1-2, with TRBD1 matching over 8 bases. Unmatched junction bases numbered 11, after V lost 6 bases and J lost 2 bases. The germline CDR1 and CDR2 sequences are MNHEY and SVGAGI. The CDR3 runs 16 residues. Here the CDR3 reads CASSLASTGVNYGYTF. The CDR3 DNA follows: TGTGCCAGCAGCCTCGCCTCGACAGGGGTAAACTATGGCTACACCTTC.

The gene calls are TRBV7-9 and TRBJ2-4; D ambiguous. The J call may be mistaken, given a closer DNA end match to TRBJ2-7. The germline gives CDR1 SEHNR, CDR2 FQNEAQ (reference sequence). The CDR3 has 13 residues. In DNA form, the CDR3 reads TGTGCCAGCAGCTTAGAGGGCTCGGGCGAGCAGTACTTC. It encodes CASSLEGSGEQYF.

This chain joins TRBV5-1 and TRBJ2-1; TRBD1 or TRBD2 may be the D gene (5 bases each). V lost 5 bases and J 1 base, leaving 13 bases between the germline ends. CDR1 and CDR2 from the germline V gene are SGHRS and YFSETQ. The CDR3 contains 15 residues. CDR3 sequence: CASSNSGASYNEQFF. CDR3 coding DNA: TGCGCCAGCAGTAATTCCGGGGCATCCTACAATGAGCAGTTCTTC.

J is TRBJ2-3 and V is TRBV20-1, with TRBD2 identical over 8 bases. CDR3 length equals 13 residues. Germline V gene lookup returns CDR1 DFQATT and CDR2 SNEGSKA (reference sequence). CDR3 protein: CSALAGGTDTQYF. The DNA for the CDR3 is TGCAGCGCCCTAGCGGGTGGCACAGATACGCAGTATTTT.

The chain links TRBV14 to TRBJ2-7; D call uncertain. The V and J ends lost 0 bases and 2 bases respectively, with 17 bases between them. Germline V lookup: CDR1 SGHDN, CDR2 FVKESK. This CDR3 has 17 residues. Here the CDR3 reads CASSQDPGSPGPYEQYF. The DNA of the CDR3 is TGTGCCAGCAGCCAAGATCCCGGCAGCCCCGGACCCTACGAGCAGTACTTC. Looking up the rest from reference TRBV14 and TRBJ2-7 gives the full variable domain: EAGVTQFPSHSVIEKGQTVTLRCDPISGHDNLYWYRRVMGKEIKFLLHFVKESKQDESGMPNNRFLAERTGGTYSTLKVQPAELEDSGVYFCASSQDPGSPGPYEQYFGPGTRLTVT.

This sequence joins TRBV5-1 and TRBJ2-3; possibly TRBD1 for D (6 bases). This CDR3 is 15 amino acids long. Germline-derived CDR1 and CDR2 are SGHRS and YFSETQ. Trimming stripped 4 bases from V and 2 bases from J, with 14 bases between. The CDR3 reads CASSPDSIFTDTQYF. In nucleotides, the CDR3 is TGCGCCAGCAGCCCGGACAGTATTTTCACAGATACGCAGTATTTT.